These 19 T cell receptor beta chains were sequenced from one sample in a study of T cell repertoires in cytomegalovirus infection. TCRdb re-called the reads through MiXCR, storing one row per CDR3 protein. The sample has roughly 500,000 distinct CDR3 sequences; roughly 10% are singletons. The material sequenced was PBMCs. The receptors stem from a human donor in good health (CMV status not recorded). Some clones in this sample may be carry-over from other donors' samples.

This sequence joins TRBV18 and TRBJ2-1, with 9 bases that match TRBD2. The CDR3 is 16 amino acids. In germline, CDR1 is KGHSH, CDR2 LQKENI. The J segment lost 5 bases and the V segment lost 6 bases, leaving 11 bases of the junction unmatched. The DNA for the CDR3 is TGTGCCAGCTCGCCCCTAGCGGGAAATTTCCACAATGAGCAGTTCTTC. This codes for CASSPLAGNFHNEQFF. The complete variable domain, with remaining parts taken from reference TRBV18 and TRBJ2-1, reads NAGVMQNPRHLVRRRGQEARLRCSPMKGHSHVYWYRQLPEEGLKFMVYLQKENIIDESGMPKERFSAEFPKEGPSILRIQQVVRGDSAAYFCASSPLAGNFHNEQFFGPGTRLTVL.

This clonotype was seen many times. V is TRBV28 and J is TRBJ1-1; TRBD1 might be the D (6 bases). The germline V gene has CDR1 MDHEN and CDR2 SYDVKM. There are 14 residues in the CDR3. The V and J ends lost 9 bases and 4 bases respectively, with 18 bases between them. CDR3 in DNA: TGTGCCAGTAAAGAAACAGACAGGTTCACTGAAGCTTTCTTT. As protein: CASKETDRFTEAFF. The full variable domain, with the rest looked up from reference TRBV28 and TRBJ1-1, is DVKVTQSSRYLVKRTGEKVFLECVQDMDHENMFWYRQDPGLGLRLIYFSYDVKMKEKGDIPEGYSVSREKKERFSLILESASTNQTSMYLCASKETDRFTEAFFGQGTRLTVV.

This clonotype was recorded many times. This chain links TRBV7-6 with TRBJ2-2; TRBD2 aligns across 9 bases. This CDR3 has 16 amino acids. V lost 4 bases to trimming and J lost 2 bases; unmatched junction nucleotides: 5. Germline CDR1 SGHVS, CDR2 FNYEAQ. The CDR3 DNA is TGTGCCAGCAGCTCAAGTAGCGGGAGCAACACCGGGGAGCTGTTTTTT. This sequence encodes CASSSSSGSNTGELFF.

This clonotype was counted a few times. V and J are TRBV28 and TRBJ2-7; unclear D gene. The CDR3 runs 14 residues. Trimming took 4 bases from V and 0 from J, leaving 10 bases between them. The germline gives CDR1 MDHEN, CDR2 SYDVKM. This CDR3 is CASSSAMSSYEQYF. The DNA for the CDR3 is TGTGCCAGCAGTTCTGCGATGAGCTCCTACGAGCAGTACTTC.

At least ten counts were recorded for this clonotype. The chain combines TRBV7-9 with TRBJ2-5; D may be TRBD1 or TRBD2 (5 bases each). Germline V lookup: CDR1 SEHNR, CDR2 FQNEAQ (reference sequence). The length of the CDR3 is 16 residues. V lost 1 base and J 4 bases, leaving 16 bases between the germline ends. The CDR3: CASSLGRPVGGETQYF. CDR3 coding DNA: TGTGCCAGCAGCTTAGGCAGGCCCGTTGGGGGAGAGACCCAGTACTTC.

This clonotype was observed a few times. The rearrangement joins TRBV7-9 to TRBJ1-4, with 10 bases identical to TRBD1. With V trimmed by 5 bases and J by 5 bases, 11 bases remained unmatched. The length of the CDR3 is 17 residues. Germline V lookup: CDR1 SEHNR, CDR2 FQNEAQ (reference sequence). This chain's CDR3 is CASSLGTGVPSNEKLFF. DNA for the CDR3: TGTGCCAGCAGCCTCGGGACAGGGGTCCCTTCGAATGAAAAACTGTTTTTT.

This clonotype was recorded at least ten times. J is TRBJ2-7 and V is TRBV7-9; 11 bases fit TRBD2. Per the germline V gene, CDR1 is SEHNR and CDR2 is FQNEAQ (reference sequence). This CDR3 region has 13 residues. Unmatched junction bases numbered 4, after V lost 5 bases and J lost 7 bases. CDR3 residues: CASSPGTSGEQYF. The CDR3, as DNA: TGTGCCAGCAGCCCCGGGACTAGCGGTGAGCAGTACTTC.

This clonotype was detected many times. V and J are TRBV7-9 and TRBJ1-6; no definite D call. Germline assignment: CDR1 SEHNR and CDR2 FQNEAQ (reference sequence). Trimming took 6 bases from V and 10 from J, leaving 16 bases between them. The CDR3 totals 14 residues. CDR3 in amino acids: CASRSTDGSSPLHF. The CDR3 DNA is TGTGCCAGCAGGTCCACAGACGGATCATCACCCCTCCACTTT.

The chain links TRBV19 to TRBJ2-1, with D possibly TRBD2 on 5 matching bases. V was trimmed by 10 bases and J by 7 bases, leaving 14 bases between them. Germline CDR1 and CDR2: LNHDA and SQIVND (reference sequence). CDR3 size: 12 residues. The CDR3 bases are TGTGCCACCAAAGAGGGTGGGAATGAGCAGTTCTTC. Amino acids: CATKEGGNEQFF.

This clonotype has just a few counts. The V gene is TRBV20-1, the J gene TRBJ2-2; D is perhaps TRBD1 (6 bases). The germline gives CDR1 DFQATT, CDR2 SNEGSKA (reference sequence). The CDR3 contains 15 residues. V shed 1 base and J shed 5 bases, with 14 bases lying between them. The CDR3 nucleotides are TGCAGTGCTAGAGTTACCAGGGGCTGGACCGGGGAGCTGTTTTTT. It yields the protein CSARVTRGWTGELFF.

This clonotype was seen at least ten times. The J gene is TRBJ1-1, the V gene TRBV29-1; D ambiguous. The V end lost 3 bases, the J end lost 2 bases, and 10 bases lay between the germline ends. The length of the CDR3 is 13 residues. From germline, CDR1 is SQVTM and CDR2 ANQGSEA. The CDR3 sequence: CSVDRQLNTEAFF. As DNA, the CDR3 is TGCAGCGTTGACCGGCAGCTTAACACTGAAGCTTTCTTT.

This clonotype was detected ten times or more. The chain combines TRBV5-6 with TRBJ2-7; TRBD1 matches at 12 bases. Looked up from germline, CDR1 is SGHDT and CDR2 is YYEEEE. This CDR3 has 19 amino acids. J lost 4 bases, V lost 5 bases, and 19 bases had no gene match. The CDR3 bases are TGTGCCAGCAGTTCATTGTATACCGGGACAGGGGGCCCCGGGTACGAGCAGTACTTC. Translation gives CASSSLYTGTGGPGYEQYF.

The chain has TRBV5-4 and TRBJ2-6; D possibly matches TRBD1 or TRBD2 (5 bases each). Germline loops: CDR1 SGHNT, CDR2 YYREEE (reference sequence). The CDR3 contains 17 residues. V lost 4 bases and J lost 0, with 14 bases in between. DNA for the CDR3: TGTGCCAGCAGCCCCGGGACCTTTGTCTCTGGGGCCAACGTCCTGACTTTC. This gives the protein CASSPGTFVSGANVLTF. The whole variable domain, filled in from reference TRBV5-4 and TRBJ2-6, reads ETGVTQSPTHLIKTRGQQVTLRCSSQSGHNTVSWYQQALGQGPQFIFQYYREEENGRGNFPPRFSGLQFPNYSSELNVNALELDDSALYLCASSPGTFVSGANVLTFGAGSRLTVL.

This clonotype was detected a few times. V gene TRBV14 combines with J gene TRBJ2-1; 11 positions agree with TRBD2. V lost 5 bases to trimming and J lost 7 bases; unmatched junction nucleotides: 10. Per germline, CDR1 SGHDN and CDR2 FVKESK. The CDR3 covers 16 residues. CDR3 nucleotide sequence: TGTGCCAGCAGCTCAACTAGCGGGGGACCCCCAAATGAGCAGTTCTTC. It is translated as CASSSTSGGPPNEQFF.

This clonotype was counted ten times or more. For the CDR3, the DNA is TGTGCCATCAGTGTAGGGGAGGTTCAGCCCCAGCATTTT. This gives the protein CAISVGEVQPQHF. The chain recombines TRBV10-3 with TRBJ1-5; D is perhaps TRBD1 (5 bases). V lost 4 bases and J lost 6, with 10 bases in between. Germline loops: CDR1 ENHRY, CDR2 SYGVKD. The CDR3 runs to 13 residues.

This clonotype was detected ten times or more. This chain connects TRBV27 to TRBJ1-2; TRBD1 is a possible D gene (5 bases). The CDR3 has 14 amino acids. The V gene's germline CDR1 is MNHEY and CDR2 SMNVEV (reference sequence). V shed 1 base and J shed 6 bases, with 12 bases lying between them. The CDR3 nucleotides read TGTGCCAGCAGTTTATACCCATTGACAGATGGCTACACCTTC. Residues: CASSLYPLTDGYTF.

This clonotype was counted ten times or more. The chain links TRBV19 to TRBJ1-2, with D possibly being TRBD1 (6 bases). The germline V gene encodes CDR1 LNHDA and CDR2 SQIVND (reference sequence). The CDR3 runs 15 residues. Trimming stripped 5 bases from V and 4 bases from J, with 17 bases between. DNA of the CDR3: TGTGCCAGTAGTCCGGACAGTCCAAACCGCTATGGCTACACCTTC. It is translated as CASSPDSPNRYGYTF.

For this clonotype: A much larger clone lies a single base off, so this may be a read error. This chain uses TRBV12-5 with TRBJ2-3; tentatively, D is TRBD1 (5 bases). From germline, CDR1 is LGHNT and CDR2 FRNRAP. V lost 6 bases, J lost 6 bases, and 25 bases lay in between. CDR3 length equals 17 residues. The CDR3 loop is CASGGSKFGAFGDTQYF. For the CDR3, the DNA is TGTGCTAGTGGGGGCTCAAAATTTGGGGCTTTTGGTGATACGCAGTATTTT. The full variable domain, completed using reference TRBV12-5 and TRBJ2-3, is DARVTQTPRHKVTEMGQEVTMRCQPILGHNTVFWYRQTMMQGLELLAYFRNRAPLDDSGMPKDRFSAEMPDATLATLKIQPSEPRDSAVYFCASGGSKFGAFGDTQYFGPGTRLTVL.

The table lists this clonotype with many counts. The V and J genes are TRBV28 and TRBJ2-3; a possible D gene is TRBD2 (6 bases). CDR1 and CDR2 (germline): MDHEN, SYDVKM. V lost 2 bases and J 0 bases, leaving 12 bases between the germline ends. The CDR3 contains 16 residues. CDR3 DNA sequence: TGTGCCAGCAGTTTACAGGGAGGACAAAGCACAGATACGCAGTATTTT. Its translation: CASSLQGGQSTDTQYF. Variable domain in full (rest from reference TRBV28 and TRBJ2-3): DVKVTQSSRYLVKRTGEKVFLECVQDMDHENMFWYRQDPGLGLRLIYFSYDVKMKEKGDIPEGYSVSREKKERFSLILESASTNQTSMYLCASSLQGGQSTDTQYFGPGTRLTVL.